The entry below describes one T cell receptor (beta chain). Its specificity is not known. The CDR3 runs 10 residues. Germline CDR1 reads KGHDR; CDR2 reads SFDVKD. The data were taken from a study of Ad26.COV2.S vaccination and SARS-CoV-2 variants. Study-level background: As a participant in COV1001, the donor was in the Ad26.COV2.S trial arm. General observations from the study: Total T cell responses were possibly underestimated by TCR breadth and depth analyses.

Clones were sequenced by immunoSEQ multiplex PCR, and TCRdb holds only the in-frame ones, with some missing. The sample yields about 350,000 clones, 86% seen once. Treatment given: some 20 received Ad26.COV2.S at low or high dose, single or two shots; 5 received placebo; per-sample allocation not given. Samples came from day 63 after the first vaccine or placebo injection. An Ad26 vector was used to express Wuhan-strain SARS-CoV-2 spike as the vaccine. The J gene is TRBJ2-6, the V gene TRBV24-1; D is undetermined. This TCR was recovered from a person between 18 and 59 years old who received the Ad26.COV2.S COVID-19 vaccine or a placebo. Specimen: peripheral blood, collected in a trial of Ad26.COV2.S vaccine versus placebo. The CDR3 nucleotides are TGTGCTATTGGGGCCAACGTCCTGACTTTC. It translates to CAIGANVLTF.